This T cell receptor beta chain was recovered during a study of blood T cell repertoires in COVID-19. In the authors' workflow: Estimation of nucleated cell counts relied on the amplification of reference gene primers. Sequencing used immunoSEQ multiplex PCR; TCRdb keeps in-frame clones, though not all of them. V, J and clone size derive from that table, while D and trimming were established from the DNA sequence. The data show fewer than 450,000 clones, 88% seen once. V shed 6 bases, J shed 2 bases, and the junction held 7 bases outside the gene matches. Germline assignment: CDR1 MNHEY and CDR2 SVGAGI. CDR3 size: 14 residues.

The clonotype comes from a woman aged 18 to 35 who had recovered from COVID-19. Specimen: PBMCs or T cells enriched from blood (not recorded which). The chain recombines TRBV6-5 with TRBJ2-7; 7 nucleotides align to TRBD1. CDR3 protein: CASRETGQTYEQYF. The DNA for the CDR3 is TGTGCCAGCAGAGAGACAGGGCAGACCTACGAGCAGTACTTC.